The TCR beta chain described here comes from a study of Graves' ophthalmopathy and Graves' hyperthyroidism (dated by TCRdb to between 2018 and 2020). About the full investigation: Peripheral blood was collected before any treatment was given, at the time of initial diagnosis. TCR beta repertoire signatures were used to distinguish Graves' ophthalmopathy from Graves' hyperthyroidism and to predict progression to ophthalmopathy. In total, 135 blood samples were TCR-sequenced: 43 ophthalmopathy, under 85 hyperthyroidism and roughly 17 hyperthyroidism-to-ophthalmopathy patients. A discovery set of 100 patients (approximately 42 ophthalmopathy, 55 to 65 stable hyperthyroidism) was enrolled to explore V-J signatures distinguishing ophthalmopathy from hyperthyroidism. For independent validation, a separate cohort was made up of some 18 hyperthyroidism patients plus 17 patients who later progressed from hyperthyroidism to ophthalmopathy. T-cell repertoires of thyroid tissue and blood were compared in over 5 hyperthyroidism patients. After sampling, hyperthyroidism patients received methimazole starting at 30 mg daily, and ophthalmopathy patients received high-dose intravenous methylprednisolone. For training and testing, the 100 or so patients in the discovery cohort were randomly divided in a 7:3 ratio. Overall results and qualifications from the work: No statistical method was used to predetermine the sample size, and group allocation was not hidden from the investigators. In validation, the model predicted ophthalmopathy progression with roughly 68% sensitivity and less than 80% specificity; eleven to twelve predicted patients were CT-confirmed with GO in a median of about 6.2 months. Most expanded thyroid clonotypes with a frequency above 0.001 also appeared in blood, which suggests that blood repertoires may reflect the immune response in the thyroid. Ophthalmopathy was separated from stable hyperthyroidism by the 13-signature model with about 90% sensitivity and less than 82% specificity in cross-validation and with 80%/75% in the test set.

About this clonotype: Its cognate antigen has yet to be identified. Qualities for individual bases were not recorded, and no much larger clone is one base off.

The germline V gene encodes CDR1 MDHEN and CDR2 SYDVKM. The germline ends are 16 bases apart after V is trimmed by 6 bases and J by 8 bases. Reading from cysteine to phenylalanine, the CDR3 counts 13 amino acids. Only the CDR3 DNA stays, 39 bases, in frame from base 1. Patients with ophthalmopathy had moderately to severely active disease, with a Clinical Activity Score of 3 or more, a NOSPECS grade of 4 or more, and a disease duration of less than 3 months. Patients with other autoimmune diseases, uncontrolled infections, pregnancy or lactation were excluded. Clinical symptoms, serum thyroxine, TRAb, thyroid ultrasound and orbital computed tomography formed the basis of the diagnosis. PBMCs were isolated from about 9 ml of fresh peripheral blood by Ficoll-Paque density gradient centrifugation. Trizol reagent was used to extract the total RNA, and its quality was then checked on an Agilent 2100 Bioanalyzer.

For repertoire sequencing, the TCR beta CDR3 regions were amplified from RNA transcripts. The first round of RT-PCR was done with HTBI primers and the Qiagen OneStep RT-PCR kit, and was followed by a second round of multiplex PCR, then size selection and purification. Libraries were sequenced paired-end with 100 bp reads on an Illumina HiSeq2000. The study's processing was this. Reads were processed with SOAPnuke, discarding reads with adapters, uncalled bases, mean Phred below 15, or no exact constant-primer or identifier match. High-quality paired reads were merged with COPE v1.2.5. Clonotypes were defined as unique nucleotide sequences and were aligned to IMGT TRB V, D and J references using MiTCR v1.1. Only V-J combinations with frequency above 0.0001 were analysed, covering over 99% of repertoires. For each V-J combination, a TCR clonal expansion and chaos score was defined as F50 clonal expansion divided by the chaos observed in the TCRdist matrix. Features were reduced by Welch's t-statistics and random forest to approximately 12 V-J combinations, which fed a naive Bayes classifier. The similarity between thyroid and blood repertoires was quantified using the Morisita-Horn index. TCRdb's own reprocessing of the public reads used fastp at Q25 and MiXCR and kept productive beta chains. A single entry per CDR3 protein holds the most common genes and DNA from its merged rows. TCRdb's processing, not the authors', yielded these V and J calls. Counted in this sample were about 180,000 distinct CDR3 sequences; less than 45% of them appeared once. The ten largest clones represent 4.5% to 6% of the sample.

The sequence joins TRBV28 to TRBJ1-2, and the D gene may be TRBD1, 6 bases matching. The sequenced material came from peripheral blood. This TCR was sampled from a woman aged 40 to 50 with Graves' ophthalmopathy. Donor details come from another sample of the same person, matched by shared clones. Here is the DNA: TGTGCCAGCAGCCTACAGGGCCTGGAAGGCTACACCTTC. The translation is CASSLQGLEGYTF.